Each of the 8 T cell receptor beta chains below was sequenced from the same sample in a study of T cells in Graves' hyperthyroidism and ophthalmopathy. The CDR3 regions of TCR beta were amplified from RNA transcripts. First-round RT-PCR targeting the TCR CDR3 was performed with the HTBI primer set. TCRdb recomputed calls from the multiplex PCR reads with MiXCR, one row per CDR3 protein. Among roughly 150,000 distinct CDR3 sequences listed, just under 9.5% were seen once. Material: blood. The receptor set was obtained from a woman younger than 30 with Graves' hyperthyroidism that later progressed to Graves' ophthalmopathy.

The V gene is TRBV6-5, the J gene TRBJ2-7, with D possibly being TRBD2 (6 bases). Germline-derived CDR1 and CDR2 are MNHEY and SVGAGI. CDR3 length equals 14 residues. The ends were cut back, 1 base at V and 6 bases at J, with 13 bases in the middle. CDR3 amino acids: CASSYLLTSVEQYF. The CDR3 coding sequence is TGTGCCAGCAGTTACTTGTTGACTAGTGTCGAGCAGTACTTC.

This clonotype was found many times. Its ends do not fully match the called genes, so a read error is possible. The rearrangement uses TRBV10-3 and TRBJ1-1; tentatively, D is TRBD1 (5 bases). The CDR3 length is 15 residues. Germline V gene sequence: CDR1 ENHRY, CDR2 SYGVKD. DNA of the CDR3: TGTGCCATCAGTAAGTCAGGGCAGATGAACACTGAAGCTTTCTTT. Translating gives CAISKSGQMNTEAFF.

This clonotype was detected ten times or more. The CDR3 nucleotides read TGTGCCATCTCGAGGGATGGAGAGACCCAGTACTTC. It is translated as CAISRDGETQYF. This chain joins TRBV10-3 and TRBJ2-5; D is perhaps TRBD2 (5 bases). V was trimmed by 8 bases and J by 4 bases, leaving 11 bases between them. The germline CDR1 and CDR2 sequences are ENHRY and SYGVKD. CDR3 size: 12 residues.

The CDR3 region is CASSQEGRRDYGYTF. CDR3 DNA: TGCGCCAGCAGCCAAGAAGGACGGAGGGACTATGGCTACACCTTC. The rearrangement links TRBV4-1 to TRBJ1-2; D not certain. CDR3 size: 15 residues. Germline CDR1 is MGHRA and CDR2 is YSYEKL. V was clipped by 0 bases and J by 3 bases, with 11 bases between them.

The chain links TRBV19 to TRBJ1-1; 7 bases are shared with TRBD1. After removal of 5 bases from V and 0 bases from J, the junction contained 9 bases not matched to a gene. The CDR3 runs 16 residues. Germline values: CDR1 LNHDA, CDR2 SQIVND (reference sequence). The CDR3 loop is CASSGAGGYMNTEAFF. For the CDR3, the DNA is TGTGCCAGTAGTGGGGCAGGGGGATACATGAACACTGAAGCTTTCTTT.

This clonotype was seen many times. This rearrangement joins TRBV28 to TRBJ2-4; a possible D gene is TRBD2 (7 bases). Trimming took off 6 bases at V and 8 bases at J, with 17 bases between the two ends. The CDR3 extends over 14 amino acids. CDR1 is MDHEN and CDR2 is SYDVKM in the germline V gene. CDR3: CASRGGARLDIQYF. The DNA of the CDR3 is TGTGCCAGCAGAGGGGGGGCGAGACTGGACATTCAGTACTTC.

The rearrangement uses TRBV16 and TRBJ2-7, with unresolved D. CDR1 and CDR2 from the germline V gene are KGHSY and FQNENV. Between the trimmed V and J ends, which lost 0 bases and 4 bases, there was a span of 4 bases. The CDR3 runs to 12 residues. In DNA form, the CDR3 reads TGTGCCAGCAGCCAATCGATGTACGAGCAGTACTTC. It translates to CASSQSMYEQYF.

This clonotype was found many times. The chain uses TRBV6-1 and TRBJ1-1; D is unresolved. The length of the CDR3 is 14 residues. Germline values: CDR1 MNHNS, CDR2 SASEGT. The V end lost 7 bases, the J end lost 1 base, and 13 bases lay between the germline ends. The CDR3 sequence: CASTIEGRNTEAFF. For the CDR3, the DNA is TGTGCCAGCACAATTGAGGGTCGGAACACTGAAGCTTTCTTT.